Below, 14 T cell receptor beta chains from the same sample are listed, as sequenced in a study of T cell changes during pregnancy in multiple sclerosis. Data came from immunoSEQ multiplex PCR; TCRdb stores just in-frame clones and leaves some out. The table includes 65,000 to 90,000 clones, around 94% detected once. The sample was peripheral blood, taken before pregnancy. All receptors come from a female donor with multiple sclerosis, enrolled in a pregnancy study.

V gene TRBV5-4 combines with J gene TRBJ2-5; the match to TRBD2 covers 8 bases. V dropped 4 bases and J dropped 5; count of bases not matched to a gene: 7. The germline CDR1 and CDR2 sequences are SGHNT and YYREEE (reference sequence). The length of the CDR3 is 14 residues. The CDR3: CASSPRTSSETQYF. The CDR3 region has the DNA TGTGCCAGCAGCCCTCGGACTAGCTCTGAGACCCAGTACTTC.

The gene calls are TRBV6-5 and TRBJ1-2; 11 nucleotides match TRBD1. After removal of 4 bases from V and 7 bases from J, the junction contained 5 bases not matched to a gene. CDR3 length equals 14 residues. Germline V gene data show CDR1 as MNHEY and CDR2 as SVGAGI. CDR3 protein: CASSLGQGASGYTF. The DNA of the CDR3 is TGTGCCAGCAGTTTAGGACAGGGGGCGAGTGGCTACACCTTC.

The rearrangement links TRBV29-1 to TRBJ1-2; tentatively, D is TRBD1 (6 bases). The CDR3 spans 11 residues. Germline V lookup: CDR1 SQVTM, CDR2 ANQGSEA. The V gene lost 6 bases and the J gene lost 8 bases, with 13 bases spanning the gap. CDR3 bases: TGCAGCGTAGGGGACATTGGCGGCTACACCTTC. Translation gives CSVGDIGGYTF.

This clone has more than one count but fewer than ten. The chain joins TRBV5-6 to TRBJ2-1; TRBD2 matches 14 bases. Germline V gene sequence: CDR1 SGHDT, CDR2 YYEEEE. There are 15 residues in the CDR3. Losses at the gene ends were 3 bases for V and 9 bases for J; bases not matched to a gene: 5. The CDR3 here is CASSSGLAGAVEQFF. The CDR3 DNA follows: TGTGCCAGCAGCTCGGGACTAGCGGGAGCGGTTGAGCAGTTCTTC.

CDR3 residues: CASSLDREIYEQYF. DNA of the CDR3: TGTGCCAGCAGTTTAGACAGGGAAATCTACGAGCAGTACTTC. The J gene is TRBJ2-7, the V gene TRBV28, with 7 positions matching TRBD1. The CDR3 is made up of 14 amino acids. CDR1 and CDR2 (germline): MDHEN, SYDVKM. The V gene end was trimmed by 2 bases and the J gene end by 3 bases; junction bases not matched to a gene: 4.

The V call is TRBV13, the J call TRBJ2-1, with 8 bases aligning to TRBD2. Germline-derived CDR1 and CDR2 are PRHDT and FYEKMQ (reference sequence). The CDR3 is 15 amino acids. Trimming at V came to 1 base and at J to 9 bases, leaving 8 bases not matched to a gene. The CDR3 nucleotides read TGTGCCAGCAGCTTAGTGTTGCGGCGGGAGGCTGAGCAGTTCTTC. Translated, it gives CASSLVLRREAEQFF.

This sequence joins TRBV7-9 and TRBJ2-1; TRBD2 matches at 9 bases. V dropped 5 bases and J dropped 7; count of bases not matched to a gene: 12. Germline V gives CDR1 SEHNR, CDR2 FQNEAQ (reference sequence). This CDR3 has 16 amino acids. The CDR3 loop reads CASSHSGRRGENEQFF. CDR3 DNA sequence: TGTGCCAGCAGCCATAGCGGGAGAAGGGGGGAGAATGAGCAGTTCTTC. The full variable domain, completed using reference TRBV7-9 and TRBJ2-1, is DTGVSQNPRHKITKRGQNVTFRCDPISEHNRLYWYRQTLGQGPEFLTYFQNEAQLEKSRLLSDRFSAERPKGSFSTLEIQRTEQGDSAMYLCASSHSGRRGENEQFFGPGTRLTVL.

This clone appeared a single time. The chain employs TRBV5-4 and TRBJ2-7, with D perhaps matching TRBD2 (5 bases). This CDR3 is 14 amino acids long. From germline, CDR1 is SGHNT and CDR2 YYREEE (reference sequence). V was cut by 0 bases and J by 1 base, with 8 bases left in between. CDR3 sequence (DNA): TGTGCCAGCAGCTTGGAACGGGGTTCCTACGAGCAGTACTTC. Its protein is CASSLERGSYEQYF.

The chain combines TRBV6-4 with TRBJ2-1, with 7 nucleotides matching TRBD2. The CDR3 sequence is 13 residues long. V shed 3 bases, J shed 5 bases, and the junction held 1 base outside the gene matches. CDR1 is MRHNA, CDR2 SNTAGT, per germline. For the CDR3, the DNA is TGTGCCAGCAGTGAGCGGGAGAACAATGAGCAGTTCTTC. Translation: CASSERENNEQFF.

This rearrangement joins TRBV5-1 to TRBJ2-7; D possibly corresponds to TRBD1 (6 bases). The CDR3 is 14 amino acids. The germline V and J ends were trimmed by 3 bases and 0 bases, with 10 bases remaining between them. Germline loops: CDR1 SGHRS, CDR2 YFSETQ. The CDR3 reads CASSSWDTSYEQYF. The CDR3 DNA is TGCGCCAGCAGCTCCTGGGACACCTCCTACGAGCAGTACTTC.

J is TRBJ2-1 and V is TRBV7-9, with 12 bases that match TRBD2. With V trimmed by 5 bases and J by 9 bases, 14 bases remained unmatched. The CDR3 sequence is 17 residues long. Germline V CDR1 and CDR2: SEHNR, FQNEAQ (reference sequence). In DNA form, the CDR3 reads TGTGCCAGCAGCCGCTCCCCGACTAGCGGGAGTCCGAGTGAGCAGTTCTTC. It is translated as CASSRSPTSGSPSEQFF.

The V and J genes are TRBV28 and TRBJ2-2, with D possibly TRBD1 on 6 matching bases. The CDR3 covers 14 residues. Germline CDR1 is MDHEN and CDR2 is SYDVKM. The ends were cut back, 6 bases at V and 4 bases at J, with 12 bases in the middle. Here the CDR3 reads CASSPGTTTGELFF. The CDR3, as DNA: TGTGCCAGCAGCCCAGGGACAACCACCGGGGAGCTGTTTTTT.

The chain carries TRBV28 and TRBJ2-1; 9 positions agree with TRBD1. Germline V gene lookup returns CDR1 MDHEN and CDR2 SYDVKM. CDR3 length: 15 amino acids. V lost 6 bases, J lost 6 bases, and 9 bases stayed unmatched. The CDR3 nucleotides are TGTGCCAGCAGCCTAGGGGGACAGGGATTCAATGAGCAGTTCTTC. Encoded protein: CASSLGGQGFNEQFF.

The chain is built from TRBV5-1 and TRBJ1-1; maybe TRBD1 (6 bases). V was cut by 9 bases and J by 1 base, with 13 bases left in between. The CDR3 runs 13 residues. The germline gives CDR1 SGHRS, CDR2 YFSETQ. Written as DNA, the CDR3 is TGCGCCACCAGACAGGCGGCGAACACTGAAGCTTTCTTT. This codes for CATRQAANTEAFF.